The rows below give T cell receptor beta chains drawn from one sample of a study of cytomegalovirus exposure and HLA in healthy donors. Produced via immunoSEQ multiplex PCR; TCRdb's table is partial and in-frame only. The table records some 130,000 clones, 76% of them present only once. The specimen was PBMCs. These receptors came from a middle-aged man in good health and CMV-seronegative. The CDR3 runs from the conserved cysteine through the conserved F or W. The order of the fields is D gene, CDR3 length, V gene, clone size, J gene, CDR3 DNA, CDR3 protein. A D gene is named only where the DNA matches it firmly. The listing skips clone size in some rows; elsewhere it reads once, few, many or a size class.

.,15,TRBV9,.,TRBJ2-3,TGTGCCAGCAGCGGATGGGGGCGGGGCACAGATACGCAGTATTTT,CASSGWGRGTDTQYF
TRBD1,15,TRBV15,few,TRBJ2-1,TGTGCCACCAGAGACCGGGACAGGGGGTTGAATGAGCAGTTCTTC,CATRDRDRGLNEQFF
TRBD1,14,TRBV9,.,TRBJ1-1,TGTGCCAGCAGCGTAGTTGCAGGGGGGCTTGAAGCTTTCTTT,CASSVVAGGLEAFF
TRBD1,14,TRBV27,.,TRBJ1-2,TGTGCCAGCAGTCAAATCGGACAGGCCTATGGCTACACCTTC,CASSQIGQAYGYTF
TRBD1,16,TRBV10-3,few,TRBJ1-1,TGTGCCATCAGTGAGGTGGGGACAGGGAGCTTCACTGAAGCTTTCTTT,CAISEVGTGSFTEAFF
TRBD2,15,TRBV2,.,TRBJ2-7,TGTGCCAGCGAGAGACTAGCGGGAGCCCCCTACGAGCAGTACTTC,CASERLAGAPYEQYF
TRBD1,14,TRBV30,.,TRBJ2-5,TGTGCCTGGAGGGGGGTGGACAGGGAAGAGACCCAGTACTTC,CAWRGVDREETQYF
TRBD2,16,TRBV11-3,.,TRBJ2-1,TGTGCCAGCAGCTTAGATAGTCGGGAGGGATACAATGAGCAGTTCTTC,CASSLDSREGYNEQFF
.,13,TRBV27,.,TRBJ1-2,TGTGCCAGCAGTCCCCCGGGACTGAGGGGCTACACCTTC,CASSPPGLRGYTF
.,13,TRBV19,.,TRBJ1-1,TGTGCCAGTAGTATACAGGGAAGGACTGAAGCTTTCTTT,CASSIQGRTEAFF
.,13,TRBV18,.,TRBJ1-6,TGTGCCAGCTCGCAGCGGCGGGATTCACCCCTCCACTTT,CASSQRRDSPLHF
TRBD1,13,TRBV19,.,TRBJ2-1,TGTGCCGCTCGGACAGGGGCGCACAATGAGCAGTTCTTC,CAARTGAHNEQFF
TRBD2,15,TRBV5-1,.,TRBJ2-1,TGCGCCAGCAGCTCCTTGGCGGGGGGCGGGCGTGAGCAGTTCTTC,CASSSLAGGGREQFF
.,16,TRBV7-2,.,TRBJ2-7,TGTGCCAGCAGCCCAGCGGGCGTCGGAGGGCATTACGAGCAGTACTTC,CASSPAGVGGHYEQYF
TRBD2,15,TRBV30,.,TRBJ2-5,TGTGCCTGGGCCCGGGGTAGCGGGGCCCAAGAGACCCAGTACTTC,CAWARGSGAQETQYF
.,12,TRBV2,.,TRBJ2-7,TGTGCCAGCAGTGGACAGAACTACGAGCAGTACTTC,CASSGQNYEQYF
TRBD2,19,TRBV7-8,.,TRBJ2-6,TGTGCCAGCAGCGAGTGGACGGGAGGAGAGGGGACTGGGGCCAACGTCCTGACTTTC,CASSEWTGGEGTGANVLTF
.,17,TRBV4-1,.,TRBJ2-4,TGCGCCAGCAGCCTGACTCCACCGGGACTAGCCAAAAACATTCAGTACTTC,CASSLTPPGLAKNIQYF